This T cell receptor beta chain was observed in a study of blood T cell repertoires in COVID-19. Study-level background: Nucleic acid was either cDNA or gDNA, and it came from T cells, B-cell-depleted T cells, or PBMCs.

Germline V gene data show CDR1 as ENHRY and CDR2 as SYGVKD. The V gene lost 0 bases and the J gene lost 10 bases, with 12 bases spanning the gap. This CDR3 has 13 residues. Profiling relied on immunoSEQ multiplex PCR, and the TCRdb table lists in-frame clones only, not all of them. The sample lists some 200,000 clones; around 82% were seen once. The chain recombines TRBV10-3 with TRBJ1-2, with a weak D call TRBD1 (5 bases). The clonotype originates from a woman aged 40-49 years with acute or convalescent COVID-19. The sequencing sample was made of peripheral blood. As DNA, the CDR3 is TGTGCCATCAGTGAGTCGAAGGGCAGGGCCTACACCTTC. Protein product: CAISESKGRAYTF.